This TCR beta chain is from a study of cytomegalovirus exposure and HLA in healthy donors. Primers included in the PCR were 60 Vbeta and 13 Jbeta primers. Generated by immunoSEQ multiplex PCR, the TCRdb table keeps only in-frame clones and is missing some. This table has more than 110,000 clones, approximately 80% appearing once. Overall study findings and caveats: Clonal expansion, a later analysis showed, was greater in HLA-associated TCR beta chains than in equally common others. Immune exposure information comprised only CMV serostatus.

Worth noting for this clone: Its antigen is unidentified.

Material: PBMCs. This TCR derives from a woman aged 45-59 years in good health and CMV-seropositive.

This CDR3 reads CASSRTGSLGTDTQYF. In DNA, the CDR3 is TGTGCCAGCAGCAGGACAGGGTCCCTCGGCACAGATACGCAGTATTTT. The V gene is TRBV2, the J gene TRBJ2-3, with TRBD1 identical over 8 bases. This CDR3 region has 16 residues. V was pared by 6 bases and J by 1 base, with 9 bases of the junction left unmatched. Germline V gene lookup returns CDR1 SNHLY and CDR2 FYNNEI.